This TCR beta chain was retrieved from a study of CD8 T cells in ankylosing spondylitis. Libraries for TCR beta were made by quantitative 5'-RACE with molecular barcodes. TCRdb ran MiXCR on the 5' RACE reads and lists one entry per CDR3 protein. The sample lists 250,000 to 400,000 distinct CDR3 sequences; around 10% were seen once. This clonotype was counted only a few times. Its antigen is as yet unknown. The trim removed 3 bases at V and 7 bases at J, leaving 9 bases unmatched. The CDR3 has 15 residues. Per germline, CDR1 MDHEN and CDR2 SYDVKM. Study-wide results and caveats: Reportedly, matched ankylosing spondylitis synovial fluid was significantly enriched for disease-linked clones.

Sequenced material: blood, either unsorted or a sorted T cell fraction (not recorded which). The chain combines TRBV28 with TRBJ1-3; 7 bases fit TRBD1. This clonotype was obtained from a female donor with ankylosing spondylitis or in good health (not recorded which). The CDR3 DNA reads TGTGCCAGCAGTTTTGTTGACAGGGTTTGGAACACCATATATTTT. Protein sequence: CASSFVDRVWNTIYF.